The 5 T cell receptor beta chains below all came from one sample that was sequenced in a study of T cell responses to AZD1222 COVID-19 vaccine. The table came from immunoSEQ multiplex PCR; TCRdb's copy has only in-frame clones and leaves some out. The sample carries some 190,000 clones, over 75% recorded once. The sample was peripheral blood, taken on day 0 of AZD1222 vaccination. These receptors originate from an adult in good health.

The chain joins TRBV7-8 to TRBJ2-3; D possibly matches TRBD1 or TRBD2 (5 bases each). Germline V gene data show CDR1 as SGHVS and CDR2 as FQNEAQ. The CDR3 sequence is 15 residues long. V was shortened by 4 bases and J by 7 bases, with 18 bases between the two germline ends. In nucleotides, the CDR3 is TGTGCCAGCAGCTCACTGCGAGGGGTGGACAATACGCAGTATTTT. It translates to CASSSLRGVDNTQYF.

In nucleotides, the CDR3 is TGTGCCAGTAGTATAGGGGGGGCCGTACAAGAGACCCAGTACTTC. Translating gives CASSIGGAVQETQYF. J is TRBJ2-5 and V is TRBV19, with D possibly being TRBD1 or TRBD2 (6 bases each). Trimming cost V 1 base and J 2 bases, with 11 bases left between them. The germline V gene has CDR1 LNHDA and CDR2 SQIVND (reference sequence). The CDR3 is 15 residues long.

The chain carries TRBV6-5 and TRBJ2-5; TRBD2 is a possible D gene (6 bases). The CDR3 has 13 residues. Germline-derived CDR1 and CDR2 are MNHEY and SVGAGI. V was shortened by 7 bases and J by 7 bases, with 16 bases between the two germline ends. CDR3 sequence (DNA): TGTGCCAGCACCGATGGGGGGATGGTGACCCAGTACTTC. This encodes CASTDGGMVTQYF.

The CDR3 sequence: CSVAVRVNGEKLFF. The CDR3 DNA reads as TGCAGCGTTGCGGTTAGGGTGAACGGCGAAAAACTGTTTTTT. This chain links TRBV29-1 with TRBJ1-4; no reliable D call. Germline values: CDR1 SQVTM, CDR2 ANQGSEA. Trimming cost V 4 bases and J 8 bases, with 17 bases left between them. CDR3 size: 14 residues.

This chain joins TRBV4-1 and TRBJ1-6; 7 bases map to TRBD1. V was pared by 3 bases and J by 4 bases, with 6 bases of the junction left unmatched. Germline CDR1 reads MGHRA; CDR2 reads YSYEKL. The CDR3 loop spans 16 amino acids. The CDR3 bases are TGCGCCAGCAGCCAGGGAGAACAGGGGTATAATTCACCCCTCCACTTT. Amino acids: CASSQGEQGYNSPLHF.